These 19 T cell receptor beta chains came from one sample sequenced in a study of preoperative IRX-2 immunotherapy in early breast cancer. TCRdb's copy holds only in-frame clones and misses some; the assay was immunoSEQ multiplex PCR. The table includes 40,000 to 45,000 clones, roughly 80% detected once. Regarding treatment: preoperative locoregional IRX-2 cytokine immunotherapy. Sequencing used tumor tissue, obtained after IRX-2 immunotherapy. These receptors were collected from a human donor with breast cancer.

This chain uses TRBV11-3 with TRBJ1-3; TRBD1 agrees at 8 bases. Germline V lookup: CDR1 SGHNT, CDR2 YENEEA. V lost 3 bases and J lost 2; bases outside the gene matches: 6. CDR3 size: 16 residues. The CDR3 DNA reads TGTGCCAGCAGCTTTACTGTACAGGGGGCTGGAAACACCATATATTTT. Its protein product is CASSFTVQGAGNTIYF.

DNA for the CDR3: TGTGCCAGCAGCCAAGTTCGGGGGTACGAGCAGTACTTC. Translated, it gives CASSQVRGYEQYF. The genes are TRBV14 and TRBJ2-7; tentative D call: TRBD2 (6 bases). CDR1 and CDR2 from the germline V gene are SGHDN and FVKESK. The V end was cut by 1 base, the J end by 4 bases, with 8 bases between. The CDR3 sequence is 13 residues long. Full variable domain (rest looked up from reference TRBV14 and TRBJ2-7): EAGVTQFPSHSVIEKGQTVTLRCDPISGHDNLYWYRRVMGKEIKFLLHFVKESKQDESGMPNNRFLAERTGGTYSTLKVQPAELEDSGVYFCASSQVRGYEQYFGPGTRLTVT.

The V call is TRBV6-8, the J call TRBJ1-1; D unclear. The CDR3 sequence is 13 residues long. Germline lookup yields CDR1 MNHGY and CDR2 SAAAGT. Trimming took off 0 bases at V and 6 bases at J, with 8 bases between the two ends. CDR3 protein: CASSYSVDSEAFF. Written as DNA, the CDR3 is TGTGCCAGCAGTTACTCGGTGGATTCTGAAGCTTTCTTT.

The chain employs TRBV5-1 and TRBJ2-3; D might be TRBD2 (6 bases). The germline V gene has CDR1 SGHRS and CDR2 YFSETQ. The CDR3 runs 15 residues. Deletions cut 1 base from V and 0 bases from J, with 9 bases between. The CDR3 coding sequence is TGCGCCAGCAGCTTGCGAGGGACTAGCACAGATACGCAGTATTTT. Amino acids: CASSLRGTSTDTQYF.

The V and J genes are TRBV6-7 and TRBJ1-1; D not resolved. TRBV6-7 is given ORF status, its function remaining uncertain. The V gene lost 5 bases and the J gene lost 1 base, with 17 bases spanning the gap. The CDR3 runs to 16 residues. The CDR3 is CASSEGPGLRNTEAFF. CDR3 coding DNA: TGTGCCAGCAGTGAAGGACCCGGACTCCGGAACACTGAAGCTTTCTTT.

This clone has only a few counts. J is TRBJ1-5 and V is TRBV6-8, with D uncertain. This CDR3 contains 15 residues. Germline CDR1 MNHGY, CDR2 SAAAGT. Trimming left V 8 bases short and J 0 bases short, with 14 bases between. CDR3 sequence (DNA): TGTGCCAGCCTCGGTCGCCAGAATAGCAATCAGCCCCAGCATTTT. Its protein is CASLGRQNSNQPQHF.

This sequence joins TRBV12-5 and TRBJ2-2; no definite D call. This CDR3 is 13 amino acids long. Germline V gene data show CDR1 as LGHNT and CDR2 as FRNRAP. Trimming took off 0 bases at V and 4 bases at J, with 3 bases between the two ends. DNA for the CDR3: TGTGCTAGTGGTTTGGTACGCACCGGGGAGCTGTTTTTT. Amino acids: CASGLVRTGELFF.

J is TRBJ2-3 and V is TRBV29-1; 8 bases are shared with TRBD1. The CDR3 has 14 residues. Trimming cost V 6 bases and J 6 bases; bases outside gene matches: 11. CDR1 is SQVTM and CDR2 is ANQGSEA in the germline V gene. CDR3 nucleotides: TGCAGCGTCCGGACAGGGCTTTTTGTGGATACGCAGTATTTT. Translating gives CSVRTGLFVDTQYF.

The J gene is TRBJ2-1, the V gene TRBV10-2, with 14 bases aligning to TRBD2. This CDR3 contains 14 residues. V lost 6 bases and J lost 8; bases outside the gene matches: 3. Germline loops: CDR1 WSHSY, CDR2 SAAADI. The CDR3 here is CASRAGLAGDEQFF. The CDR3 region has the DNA TGCGCCAGCAGGGCGGGACTAGCGGGAGATGAGCAGTTCTTC.

This chain's CDR3 is CASSYGGGSTDTQYF. The DNA of the CDR3 is TGTGCCAGCAGTTACGGGGGCGGGAGCACAGATACGCAGTATTTT. The rearrangement joins TRBV28 to TRBJ2-3; either TRBD1 or TRBD2 may fit D (6 bases each). Per the germline V gene, CDR1 is MDHEN and CDR2 is SYDVKM. This CDR3 is built from 15 residues. V lost 4 bases to trimming and J lost 0 bases, with 11 bases between them.

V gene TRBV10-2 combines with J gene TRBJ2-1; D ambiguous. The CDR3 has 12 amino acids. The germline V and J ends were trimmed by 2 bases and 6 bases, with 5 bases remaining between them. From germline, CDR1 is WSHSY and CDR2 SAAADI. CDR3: CASSEPSNEQFF. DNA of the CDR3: TGCGCCAGCAGTGAGCCGAGCAATGAGCAGTTCTTC.

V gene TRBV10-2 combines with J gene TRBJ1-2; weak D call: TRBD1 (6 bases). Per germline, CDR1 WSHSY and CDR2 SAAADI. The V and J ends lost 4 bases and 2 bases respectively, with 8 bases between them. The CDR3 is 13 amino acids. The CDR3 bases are TGCGCCAGCAGTGCGGGGACAAACTATGGCTACACCTTC. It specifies CASSAGTNYGYTF.

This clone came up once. CDR3 in amino acids: CASSESTSGTQYF. The CDR3 DNA reads as TGCGCCAGCAGTGAGTCGACGAGTGGGACCCAGTACTTC. The chain joins TRBV10-2 to TRBJ2-5; D ambiguous. The V end lost 0 bases, the J end lost 7 bases, and 9 bases lay between the germline ends. Germline CDR1 is WSHSY and CDR2 is SAAADI. This CDR3 has 13 amino acids.

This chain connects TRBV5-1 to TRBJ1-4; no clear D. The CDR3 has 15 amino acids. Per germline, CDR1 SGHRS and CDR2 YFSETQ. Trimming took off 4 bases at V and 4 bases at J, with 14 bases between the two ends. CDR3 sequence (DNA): TGCGCCAGCAGCCCCGCCGTCGACGTTAATGAAAAACTGTTTTTT. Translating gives CASSPAVDVNEKLFF.

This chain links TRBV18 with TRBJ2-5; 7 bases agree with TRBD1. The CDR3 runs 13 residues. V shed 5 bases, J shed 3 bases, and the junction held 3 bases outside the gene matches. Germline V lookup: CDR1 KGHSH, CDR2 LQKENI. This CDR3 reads CASSLGQKETQYF. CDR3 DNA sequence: TGTGCCAGCTCATTGGGACAGAAAGAGACCCAGTACTTC.

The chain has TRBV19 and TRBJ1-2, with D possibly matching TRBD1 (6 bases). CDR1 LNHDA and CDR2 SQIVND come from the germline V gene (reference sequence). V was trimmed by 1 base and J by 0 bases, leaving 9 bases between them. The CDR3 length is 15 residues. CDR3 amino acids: CASSIGRGANYGYTF. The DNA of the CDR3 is TGTGCCAGTAGTATAGGCAGGGGAGCTAACTATGGCTACACCTTC. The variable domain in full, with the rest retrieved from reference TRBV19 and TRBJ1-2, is DGGITQSPKYLFRKEGQNVTLSCEQNLNHDAMYWYRQDPGQGLRLIYYSQIVNDFQKGDIAEGYSVSREKKESFPLTVTSAQKNPTAFYLCASSIGRGANYGYTFGSGTRLTVV.

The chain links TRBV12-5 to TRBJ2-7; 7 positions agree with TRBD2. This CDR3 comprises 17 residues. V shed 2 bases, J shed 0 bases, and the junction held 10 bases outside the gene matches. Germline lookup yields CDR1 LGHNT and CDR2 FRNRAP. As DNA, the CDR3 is TGTGCTAGTGGTTTGATCGAGCGGGGAGGGAGCTCCTACGAGCAGTACTTC. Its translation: CASGLIERGGSSYEQYF.

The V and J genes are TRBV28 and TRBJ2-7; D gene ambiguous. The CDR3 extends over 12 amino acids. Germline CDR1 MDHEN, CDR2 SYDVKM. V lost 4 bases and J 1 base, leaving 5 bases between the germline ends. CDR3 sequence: CASSSYSYEQYF. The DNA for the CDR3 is TGTGCCAGCAGTTCGTATTCCTACGAGCAGTACTTC.

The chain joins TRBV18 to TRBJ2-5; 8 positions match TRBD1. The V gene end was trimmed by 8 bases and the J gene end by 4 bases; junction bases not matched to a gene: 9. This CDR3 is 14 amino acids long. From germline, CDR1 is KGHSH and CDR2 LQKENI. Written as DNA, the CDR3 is TGTGCCAGCCAGGGGACAGGATATGTAGAGACCCAGTACTTC. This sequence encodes CASQGTGYVETQYF.